This T cell receptor (beta chain) comes out of a study of neurological immune-mediated disorders. Notes on the study in general: HTLV-1-associated myelopathy showed the most TCR clonal expansion; multiple sclerosis the least, below healthy controls. Private repertoires in all groups were suggested by the finding that expanded clones across subjects shared no CDR3 amino acid sequences.

The time point here: technical triplicate 3. The CDR3 has 14 amino acids. V lost 2 bases and J lost 1, with 10 bases in between. The germline V gene has CDR1 DFQATT and CDR2 SNEGSKA (reference sequence). By 5'RACE with 10-nucleotide random UMIs, the cDNA was made. Every sequencing run produced over 180 million TCR-beta sequences, and the sequences from any one run covered 15-18 subjects. Each CDR3 protein gets one entry after TCRdb re-called the 5' RACE reads with MiXCR. The sample records about 44,000 distinct CDR3 sequences, 20% to 25% being singletons. This clonotype was seen many times. What it recognizes is unknown.

The TCR comes from a man in his 60s with HTLV-1-associated myelopathy (HAM/TSP). This chain connects TRBV20-1 to TRBJ2-3, with a possible D match to TRBD2 (6 bases). Sequenced input: PBMCs. For the CDR3, the DNA is TGCAGTGCTAGACCAGGGACTGGCACAGATACGCAGTATTTT. Translating it yields CSARPGTGTDTQYF.